The clone carrying this T cell receptor beta chain was seen more than once but under ten times. Germline CDR1 SGHNT, CDR2 YYREEE (reference sequence). Trimming cost V 0 bases and J 8 bases, with 14 bases left between them. This CDR3 is built from 14 residues. The data stem from a study of blood T cell repertoires in COVID-19. About the study: Whether acute or convalescent, the COVID-19 samples came from the United States, Italy and Spain. T cells, B-cell-depleted T cells, or PBMCs supplied cDNA or gDNA.

Study processing details: Reference gene primer amplification yielded estimated nucleated cell counts. Produced via immunoSEQ multiplex PCR; TCRdb's table is partial and in-frame only. The DNA was the basis for D and trimming; V, J and clone size are from that table. The data contain about 110,000 clones, less than 85% of them singletons. The sequence was collected from a woman over 75 with acute or convalescent COVID-19. The sequencing input was peripheral blood. The chain combines TRBV5-4 with TRBJ1-2; the D gene is possibly TRBD1 (6 bases). The CDR3 nucleotides are TGTGCCAGCAGCTTGGACAGGGACGTCCTAGGCTACACCTTC. Protein: CASSLDRDVLGYTF.